These 21 T cell receptor beta chains were sequenced from one sample in a study of blood T cells in healthy people across ages. Using a J-beta primer mix together with a sample-barcoded 5' primer, a second PCR was run for roughly 7 to 11 cycles. Each CDR3 protein is one row after TCRdb ran MiXCR on the 5' RACE reads. The sample has over 700,000 distinct CDR3 sequences, more than 20% seen once. This sample also appeared in a second study, on T cells of mothers and their children.

The sequenced sample was blood. Source of these receptors: a boy aged 10-17 years in good health.

This clonotype showed up just once. V gene TRBV6-5 combines with J gene TRBJ2-7; D is unresolved. The CDR3 runs 14 residues. Germline CDR1 is MNHEY and CDR2 is SVGAGI. V was clipped by 7 bases and J by 0 bases, with 13 bases between them. CDR3 bases: TGTGCCAGCACCACCTTTGGGCTCTCCTACGAGCAGTACTTC. The encoded protein is CASTTFGLSYEQYF.

This clonotype has only a few counts. The rearrangement uses TRBV5-5 and TRBJ2-7; 8 positions agree with TRBD2. The CDR3 totals 15 residues. CDR1 and CDR2 (germline): SGHKS, YYEKEE (reference sequence). The V gene end was trimmed by 1 base and the J gene end by 4 bases; junction bases not matched to a gene: 7. CDR3 bases: TGTGCCAGCAGCTTGTATACGGGAGGGCCATACGAGCAGTACTTC. Translating gives CASSLYTGGPYEQYF.

This clonotype occurred a few times. This chain links TRBV6-5 with TRBJ2-1; tentative D call: TRBD2 (6 bases). V lost 4 bases to trimming and J lost 9 bases, with 16 bases between them. CDR1 and CDR2 from the germline V gene are MNHEY and SVGAGI. The CDR3 has 14 amino acids. In DNA form, the CDR3 reads TGTGCCAGCAGTTCCCAGACTAGTTCGGCTGAGCAGTTCTTC. Encoded protein: CASSSQTSSAEQFF.

This clonotype has more than one count but fewer than ten. The chain links TRBV28 to TRBJ2-2; D remains ambiguous. The CDR3 is made up of 14 amino acids. From germline, CDR1 is MDHEN and CDR2 SYDVKM. V lost 2 bases, J lost 7 bases, and 11 bases lay in between. The CDR3 nucleotides are TGTGCCAGCAGTTTACGGCACCTCGACGGGGAGCTGTTTTTT. This gives the protein CASSLRHLDGELFF.

This chain uses TRBV10-3 with TRBJ2-3; TRBD1 matches 7 bases. The CDR3 runs to 16 residues. Germline loops: CDR1 ENHRY, CDR2 SYGVKD. V lost 3 bases and J lost 3; bases outside the gene matches: 9. CDR3 nucleotides: TGTGCCATCAGTGATATTGGCGGCAGGGGGACAGATACGCAGTATTTT. Translating it yields CAISDIGGRGTDTQYF.

The chain uses TRBV20-1 and TRBJ2-3; D might be TRBD2 (6 bases). Trimming removed 6 bases at V and 1 base at J, with 11 bases between. This CDR3 spans 13 amino acids. The germline CDR1 and CDR2 sequences are DFQATT and SNEGSKA (reference sequence). The CDR3 protein is CSARELGTDTQYF. The CDR3 DNA reads TGCAGTGCCCGGGAGCTGGGCACAGATACGCAGTATTTT.

The chain links TRBV24-1 to TRBJ2-1; 7 nucleotides match TRBD1. Germline V CDR1 and CDR2: KGHDR, SFDVKD. V was clipped by 4 bases and J by 10 bases; unmatched bases: 18. The length of the CDR3 is 17 residues. CDR3 nucleotide sequence: TGTGCCACCAGTGACTTTATACCCTATGACAGGGCTCGAGAGCAGTTCTTC. It yields the protein CATSDFIPYDRAREQFF.

The genes are TRBV9 and TRBJ2-7, with D unclear. Germline V lookup: CDR1 SGDLS, CDR2 YYNGEE. The CDR3 spans 14 residues. V dropped 3 bases and J dropped 0 bases, with 10 bases sitting between them. The DNA for the CDR3 is TGTGCCAGCAGCGCCCTACAGAACTCCTACGAGCAGTACTTC. The encoded protein is CASSALQNSYEQYF.

The chain uses TRBV4-3 and TRBJ1-3; D unresolved. The V gene's germline CDR1 is LGHNA and CDR2 YSLEER. The CDR3 runs 13 residues. V was cut by 0 bases and J by 4 bases, with 4 bases left in between. The CDR3 DNA is TGCGCCAGCAGCCAAGATCCGGGAAACACCATATATTTT. Translating gives CASSQDPGNTIYF.

This clonotype came up a few times. The V and J genes are TRBV12-3 or TRBV12-4 and TRBJ2-3; 11 bases fit TRBD2. This CDR3 has 17 amino acids. The trim removed 0 bases at V and 8 bases at J, leaving 10 bases unmatched. The CDR3 loop reads CASSLALGLAAAGTQYF. The CDR3 DNA sequence: TGTGCCAGCAGTTTAGCCTTGGGACTAGCGGCTGCGGGTACGCAGTATTTT.

This clonotype was counted a few times. The chain is built from TRBV29-1 and TRBJ2-5, with 7 nucleotides matching TRBD2. V was clipped by 3 bases and J by 0 bases; unmatched bases: 4. CDR3 length: 14 residues. Germline V gives CDR1 SQVTM, CDR2 ANQGSEA. The CDR3 DNA follows: TGCAGCGTTGATGGCGGGAGCAACCAAGAGACCCAGTACTTC. Protein: CSVDGGSNQETQYF. The full variable domain, rest sourced from reference TRBV29-1 and TRBJ2-5, is SAVISQKPSRDICQRGTSLTIQCQVDSQVTMMFWYRQQPGQSLTLIATANQGSEATYESGFVIDKFPISRPNLTFSTLTVSNMSPEDSSIYLCSVDGGSNQETQYFGPGTRLLVL.

This rearrangement joins TRBV15 to TRBJ2-3; D unclear. The length of the CDR3 is 14 residues. The V end lost 5 bases, the J end lost 5 bases, and 14 bases lay between the germline ends. Germline lookup yields CDR1 LNHNV and CDR2 YYDKDF (reference sequence). Written as DNA, the CDR3 is TGTGCCACCAGCCCCACTTCTTCTCTAGATACGCAGTATTTT. It codes for CATSPTSSLDTQYF. The entire variable domain, with the rest obtained from reference TRBV15 and TRBJ2-3, is as follows: DAMVIQNPRYQVTQFGKPVTLSCSQTLNHNVMYWYQQKSSQAPKLLFHYYDKDFNNEADTPDNFQSRRPNTSFCFLDIRSPGLGDTAMYLCATSPTSSLDTQYFGPGTRLTVL.

Comments on this clonotype: The CDR3 does not close with the conserved phenylalanine or tryptophan, likely indicating a read error. The genes are TRBV12-3 or TRBV12-4 and TRBJ2-3; 8 nucleotides align to TRBD1. With 3 bases clipped from V and 3 bases from J, the junction kept 5 bases outside the gene matches. The CDR3 sequence is 15 residues long. Here the CDR3 DNA reads TGTGCCAGCAGTTTCGGCAGGGGGCGAACAGATACGCAGTATTCT. Translation: CASSFGRGRTDTQYS.

V usage is TRBV29-1 and J usage is TRBJ1-2; no reliable D call. The CDR3 is 12 residues long. Between the trimmed V and J ends, which lost 2 bases and 4 bases, there was a span of 8 bases. From germline, CDR1 is SQVTM and CDR2 ANQGSEA. The CDR3 nucleotides are TGCAGCGTTGAAATGGAGCCCTATGGCTACACCTTC. Amino acid sequence: CSVEMEPYGYTF. Based on the CDR3 plus reference TRBV29-1 and TRBJ1-2, the full variable domain is SAVISQKPSRDICQRGTSLTIQCQVDSQVTMMFWYRQQPGQSLTLIATANQGSEATYESGFVIDKFPISRPNLTFSTLTVSNMSPEDSSIYLCSVEMEPYGYTFGSGTRLTVV.

There are a few counts of this clonotype. The chain employs TRBV7-2 and TRBJ2-2; D is perhaps TRBD2 (6 bases). Per germline, CDR1 SGHTA and CDR2 FQGNSA. The CDR3 length is 14 residues. Deletions cut 5 bases from V and 2 bases from J, with 9 bases between. This CDR3 reads CASSRDFNTGELFF. The CDR3 DNA follows: TGTGCCAGCAGCCGGGACTTCAACACCGGGGAGCTGTTTTTT.

This clonotype occurred a few times. The chain recombines TRBV28 with TRBJ2-1, with D uncertain. CDR3 length: 12 amino acids. Germline V gene lookup returns CDR1 MDHEN and CDR2 SYDVKM. Trimming took off 10 bases at V and 3 bases at J, with 10 bases between the two ends. The CDR3 protein is CATLKRYNEQFF. The CDR3 DNA reads TGTGCCACCCTAAAGCGCTACAATGAGCAGTTCTTC.

This clonotype appeared a single time. DNA of the CDR3: TGTGCCAGCAGTGAAGACCTGGATAACAACTACGAGCAGTACTTC. Translation: CASSEDLDNNYEQYF. The V call is TRBV6-1, the J call TRBJ2-7; D is ambiguous. The CDR3 totals 15 residues. Between the trimmed V and J ends, which lost 1 base and 3 bases, there was a span of 13 bases. CDR1 and CDR2 from the germline V gene are MNHNS and SASEGT.

This clonotype was observed a few times. The chain uses TRBV29-1 and TRBJ2-5; 8 positions agree with TRBD1. The DNA end is more similar to TRBJ2-7, so the J call may be wrong. The CDR3 has 12 residues. Germline V gives CDR1 SQVTM, CDR2 ANQGSEA. CDR3 in amino acids: CSVPGGRDEQYF. CDR3 in DNA: TGCAGCGTTCCAGGGGGCCGGGACGAGCAGTACTTC.

This clonotype was detected a few times. V gene TRBV27 combines with J gene TRBJ2-5; D call uncertain. The V end lost 7 bases, the J end lost 1 base, and 7 bases lay between the germline ends. The CDR3 contains 12 residues. Germline V gives CDR1 MNHEY, CDR2 SMNVEV (reference sequence). The CDR3 loop is CASTRIQETQYF. The DNA of the CDR3 is TGTGCCAGCACCAGAATCCAAGAGACCCAGTACTTC.

V gene TRBV29-1 combines with J gene TRBJ2-7; no firm D call. The V gene's germline CDR1 is SQVTM and CDR2 ANQGSEA. V lost 4 bases to trimming and J lost 2 bases, with 12 bases between them. This CDR3 comprises 13 residues. CDR3 sequence reads: CSVVIEWAYEQYF. CDR3 nucleotides: TGCAGCGTTGTGATAGAGTGGGCCTACGAGCAGTACTTC.

The chain is built from TRBV5-1 and TRBJ2-7; TRBD1 matches 11 bases. The J segment lost 3 bases and the V segment lost 4 bases, leaving 9 bases of the junction unmatched. The CDR3 totals 16 residues. Germline CDR1 reads SGHRS; CDR2 reads YFSETQ. The CDR3 here is CASSGRTGGVIYEQYF. CDR3 sequence (DNA): TGCGCCAGCAGCGGGAGGACAGGGGGCGTGATCTACGAGCAGTACTTC. Full variable domain (rest looked up from reference TRBV5-1 and TRBJ2-7): KAGVTQTPRYLIKTRGQQVTLSCSPISGHRSVSWYQQTPGQGLQFLFEYFSETQRNKGNFPGRFSGRQFSNSRSEMNVSTLELGDSALYLCASSGRTGGVIYEQYFGPGTRLTVT.